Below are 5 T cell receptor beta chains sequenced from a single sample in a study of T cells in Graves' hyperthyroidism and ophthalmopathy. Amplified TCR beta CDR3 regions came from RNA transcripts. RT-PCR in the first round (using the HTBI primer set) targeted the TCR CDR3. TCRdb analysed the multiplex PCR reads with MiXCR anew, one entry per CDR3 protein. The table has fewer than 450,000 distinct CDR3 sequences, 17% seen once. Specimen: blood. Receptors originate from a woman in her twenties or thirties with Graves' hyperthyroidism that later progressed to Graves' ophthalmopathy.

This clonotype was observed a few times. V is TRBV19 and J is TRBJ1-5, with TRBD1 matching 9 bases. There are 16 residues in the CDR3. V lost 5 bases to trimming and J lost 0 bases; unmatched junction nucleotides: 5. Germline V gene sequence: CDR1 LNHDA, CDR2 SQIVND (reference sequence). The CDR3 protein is CASSFNRGPSNQPQHF. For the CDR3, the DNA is TGTGCCAGTAGTTTCAACAGGGGGCCTAGCAATCAGCCCCAGCATTTT.

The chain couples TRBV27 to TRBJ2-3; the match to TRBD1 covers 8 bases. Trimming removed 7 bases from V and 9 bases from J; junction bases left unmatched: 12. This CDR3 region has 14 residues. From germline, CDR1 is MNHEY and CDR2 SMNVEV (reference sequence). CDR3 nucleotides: TGTGCCAGCACCACCGGACAGGGTAGGGGAACGCAGTATTTT. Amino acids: CASTTGQGRGTQYF.

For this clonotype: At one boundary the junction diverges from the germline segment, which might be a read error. CDR3 residues: CVSGQGATYEQYF. In nucleotides, the CDR3 is TGCGTCAGCGGACAGGGGGCCACCTACGAGCAGTACTTC. This rearrangement joins TRBV5-1 to TRBJ2-7, with TRBD1 identical over 11 bases. This CDR3 has 13 amino acids. Germline V CDR1 and CDR2: SGHRS, YFSETQ.

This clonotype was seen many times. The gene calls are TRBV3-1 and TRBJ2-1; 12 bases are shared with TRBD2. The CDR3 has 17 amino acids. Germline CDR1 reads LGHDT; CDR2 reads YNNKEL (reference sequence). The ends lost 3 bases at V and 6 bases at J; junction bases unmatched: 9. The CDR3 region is CASSQAETSGSGNEQFF. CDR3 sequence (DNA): TGTGCCAGCAGCCAGGCTGAGACTAGCGGGAGCGGCAATGAGCAGTTCTTC.

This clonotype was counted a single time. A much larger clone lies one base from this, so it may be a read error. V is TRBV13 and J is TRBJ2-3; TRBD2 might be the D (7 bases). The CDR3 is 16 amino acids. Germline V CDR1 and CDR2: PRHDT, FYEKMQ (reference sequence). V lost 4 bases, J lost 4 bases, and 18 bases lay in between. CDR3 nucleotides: TGTGCCAGCAGCTCATCGTTGGGCGGGGGCTCAGATACGCAGTATTTT. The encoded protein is CASSSSLGGGSDTQYF.